The 17 T cell receptor beta chains given below trace back to one sample, sequenced in a study of breast tumors, draining lymph nodes, adjacent tissues. MiXCR was run by TCRdb on the multiplex PCR reads, yielding one entry per CDR3 protein. The sample yields some 83,000 distinct CDR3 sequences, roughly a fifth seen once. Breast cancer patients provided tissue from their axillary draining lymph nodes. The sequencing sample was made of axillary lymph node tissue. The source of these receptors is a female donor with breast cancer. Some clones in this sample may be carry-over from other donors' samples.

Note on this clonotype: Just one base apart from a much larger clone, this may be a read error. The gene calls are TRBV5-1 and TRBJ2-5; possibly TRBD1 for D (6 bases). CDR3 size: 12 residues. CDR1 and CDR2 from the germline V gene are SGHRS and YFSETQ. With 4 bases removed from V and 7 bases from J, the gap between germline ends came to 11 bases. The CDR3 sequence is CASSTGQWTQYF. The CDR3 nucleotides are TGCGCCAGCAGCACTGGACAGTGGACCCAGTACTTC.

The chain employs TRBV18 and TRBJ2-7; the D call may be TRBD1 or TRBD2 (7 bases each). The CDR3 has 14 amino acids. Between the trimmed V and J ends, which lost 3 bases and 3 bases, there was a span of 12 bases. CDR1 is KGHSH and CDR2 is LQKENI in the germline V gene. CDR3 sequence reads: CASSPAGGDYEQYF. The CDR3 DNA is TGTGCCAGCTCACCCGCAGGGGGGGACTACGAGCAGTACTTC. The whole variable domain, remainder taken from reference TRBV18 and TRBJ2-7, is NAGVMQNPRHLVRRRGQEARLRCSPMKGHSHVYWYRQLPEEGLKFMVYLQKENIIDESGMPKERFSAEFPKEGPSILRIQQVVRGDSAAYFCASSPAGGDYEQYFGPGTRLTVT.

This sequence joins TRBV7-2 and TRBJ2-4; D is tentatively TRBD1 or TRBD2 (5 bases each). CDR1 is SGHTA, CDR2 FQGNSA, per germline. V lost 1 base and J 3 bases, leaving 10 bases between the germline ends. The CDR3 covers 15 residues. The CDR3 bases are TGTGCCAGCAGCTTAGGACATGGGGGCAAAAACATTCAGTACTTC. It yields the protein CASSLGHGGKNIQYF. Variable domain in full (rest from reference TRBV7-2 and TRBJ2-4): GAGVSQSPSNKVTEKGKDVELRCDPISGHTALYWYRQSLGQGLEFLIYFQGNSAPDKSGLPSDRFSAERTGGSVSTLTIQRTQQEDSAVYLCASSLGHGGKNIQYFGAGTRLSVL.

This clonotype was counted only a few times. This chain joins TRBV27 and TRBJ2-1; D is uncertain. In germline, CDR1 is MNHEY, CDR2 SMNVEV (reference sequence). Trimming removed 3 bases at V and 0 bases at J, with 9 bases between. The CDR3 has 15 amino acids. The CDR3 region has the DNA TGTGCCAGCAGTTTTCGGCAGAGCTCCTACAATGAGCAGTTCTTC. Translating gives CASSFRQSSYNEQFF.

This clonotype was seen a few times. The chain recombines TRBV28 with TRBJ2-7; 12 positions agree with TRBD2. CDR3 length: 14 amino acids. Germline V gene sequence: CDR1 MDHEN, CDR2 SYDVKM. Trimming took 10 bases from V and 2 from J; bases not matched to a gene: 6. CDR3 residues: CAIQLAGGAYEQYF. The CDR3 DNA is TGTGCCATCCAACTAGCGGGAGGCGCCTACGAGCAGTACTTC.

This clonotype was detected a few times. CDR3 sequence reads: CASSGSTGNTIYF. For the CDR3, the DNA is TGTGCCAGCAGTGGGTCAACTGGAAACACCATATATTTT. The chain is built from TRBV6-1 and TRBJ1-3, with unresolved D. V lost 4 bases and J lost 2, with 6 bases in between. The CDR3 sequence is 13 residues long. Germline CDR1 is MNHNS and CDR2 is SASEGT.

This clonotype was counted ten times or more. The chain combines TRBV6-2 or TRBV6-3 with TRBJ1-2; no clear D gene. Looked up from germline, CDR1 is MNHEY and CDR2 is SVGEGT. V lost 3 bases, J lost 4 bases, and 15 bases lay in between. This CDR3 is built from 15 residues. For the CDR3, the DNA is TGTGCCAGCAGTTATTGGTCCGGAGGAAGCTATGGCTACACCTTC. It is translated as CASSYWSGGSYGYTF.

This clonotype has a count of ten or more. The chain joins TRBV19 to TRBJ2-1, with TRBD1 matching 11 bases. Germline V gene sequence: CDR1 LNHDA, CDR2 SQIVND (reference sequence). V gave up 3 bases and J gave up 6 bases; unmatched junction bases: 10. The length of the CDR3 is 17 residues. In nucleotides, the CDR3 is TGTGCCAGTAGTATCTCTAGCCCCGGGACAGGGGGCAATGAGCAGTTCTTC. Amino acids: CASSISSPGTGGNEQFF.

The table lists this clonotype with a few counts. Germline is not matched at one junction end, which may reflect a read error. The CDR3 protein is CASGYVRQGRKGYQPQHF. CDR3 DNA: TGTGCCAGCGGTTACGTGAGGCAGGGGAGGAAAGGATATCAGCCCCAGCATTTT. The chain has TRBV6-2 or TRBV6-3 and TRBJ1-5; tentatively, D is TRBD1 (6 bases). The V gene's germline CDR1 is MNHEY and CDR2 SVGEGT. This CDR3 contains 18 residues.

There are a few counts of this clonotype. The genes are TRBV6-2 or TRBV6-3 and TRBJ2-1; the D is unclear. This CDR3 is 13 amino acids long. The germline V and J ends were trimmed by 6 bases and 5 bases, with 11 bases remaining between them. Germline V gene data show CDR1 as MNHEY and CDR2 as SVGEGT. The CDR3 DNA reads as TGTGCCAGCAGCCGGTCGGCCCACAATGAGCAGTTCTTC. This codes for CASSRSAHNEQFF.

In this sample, this clonotype is medium-sized. The gene calls are TRBV20-1 and TRBJ2-7; possibly TRBD1 or TRBD2 for D (7 bases each). This CDR3 region has 13 residues. CDR1 is DFQATT, CDR2 SNEGSKA, per germline (reference sequence). Trimming stripped 3 bases from V and 4 bases from J, with 13 bases between. CDR3 residues: CSARGTAGYEQYF. As DNA, the CDR3 is TGCAGTGCTAGGGGGACAGCGGGGTACGAGCAGTACTTC.

This clonotype was counted many times. The chain uses TRBV9 and TRBJ1-3, with D maybe TRBD1 (5 bases). Trimming left V 0 bases short and J 3 bases short, with 10 bases between. In germline, CDR1 is SGDLS, CDR2 YYNGEE. The CDR3 is 15 amino acids. CDR3 in amino acids: CASSVGPGLGNTIYF. CDR3 nucleotide sequence: TGTGCCAGCAGCGTAGGTCCAGGGCTTGGAAACACCATATATTTT.

This clonotype has ten or more counts. CDR3 in amino acids: CASSPGTVYGYTF. As DNA, the CDR3 is TGTGCCAGCAGTCCCGGGACGGTCTATGGCTACACCTTC. The chain couples TRBV27 to TRBJ1-2, with D perhaps TRBD1 (5 bases). Per germline, CDR1 MNHEY and CDR2 SMNVEV (reference sequence). This CDR3 has 13 amino acids. V lost 5 bases to trimming and J lost 4 bases, with 11 bases between them.

This clonotype was seen at least ten times. V gene TRBV11-3 combines with J gene TRBJ2-7; no definite D call. Per the germline V gene, CDR1 is SGHNT and CDR2 is YENEEA. Trimming removed 6 bases at V and 0 bases at J, with 12 bases between. The CDR3 is 14 amino acids. The CDR3 DNA reads TGTGCCAGCAGTTACAGTGGTAACTCCTACGAGCAGTACTTC. Translating it yields CASSYSGNSYEQYF.

This clonotype showed up many times. This chain uses TRBV5-1 with TRBJ2-2, with 9 bases fitting TRBD1. V was clipped by 0 bases and J by 6 bases; unmatched bases: 3. This CDR3 comprises 15 residues. The germline V gene has CDR1 SGHRS and CDR2 YFSETQ. CDR3 nucleotide sequence: TGCGCCAGCAGCTTGGGACAGGGGGAGGCCGGGGAGCTGTTTTTT. Translation: CASSLGQGEAGELFF.

This clonotype was observed at least ten times. This chain links TRBV10-3 with TRBJ1-6, with D perhaps TRBD1 (6 bases). This CDR3 contains 14 residues. Germline V gene data show CDR1 as ENHRY and CDR2 as SYGVKD. Trimming took 4 bases from V and 6 from J, leaving 10 bases between them. CDR3 loop: CAISATGPNSPLHF. The CDR3 nucleotides are TGTGCCATCAGTGCGACAGGCCCTAATTCACCCCTCCACTTT.

This clonotype was seen at least ten times. The V call is TRBV7-9, the J call TRBJ2-2, with a tentative D call TRBD1 (6 bases). Germline-derived CDR1 and CDR2 are SEHNR and FQNEAQ (reference sequence). Deletions cut 2 bases from V and 6 bases from J, with 13 bases between. The length of the CDR3 is 15 residues. The CDR3 sequence: CASSLRAGVSGELFF. CDR3 coding DNA: TGTGCCAGCAGCTTAAGGGCAGGGGTTTCCGGGGAGCTGTTTTTT.